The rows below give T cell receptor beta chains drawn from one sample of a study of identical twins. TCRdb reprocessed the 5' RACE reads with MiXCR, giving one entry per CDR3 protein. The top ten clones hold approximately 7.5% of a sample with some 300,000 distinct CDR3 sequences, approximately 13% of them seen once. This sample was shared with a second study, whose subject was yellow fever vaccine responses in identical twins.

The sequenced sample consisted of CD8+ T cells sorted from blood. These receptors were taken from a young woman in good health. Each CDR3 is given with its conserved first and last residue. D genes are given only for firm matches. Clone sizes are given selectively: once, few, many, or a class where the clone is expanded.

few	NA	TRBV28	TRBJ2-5	CATSAGSQETQYF	TGTGCCACTTCAGCGGGTTCTCAAGAGACCCAGTACTTC
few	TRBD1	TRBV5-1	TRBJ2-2	CASSLFGLGQGARGELFF	TGCGCCAGCAGCTTGTTCGGACTGGGACAGGGGGCGCGTGGGGAGCTGTTTTTT
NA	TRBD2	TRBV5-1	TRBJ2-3	CASSLPLAGLSTDTQYF	TGCGCCAGCAGCTTGCCCCTAGCGGGACTTAGCACAGATACGCAGTATTTT
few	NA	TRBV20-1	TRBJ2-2	CSASGSMGELFF	TGCAGTGCTAGCGGGAGCATGGGGGAGCTGTTTTTT
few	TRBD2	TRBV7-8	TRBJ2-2	CASSLLAGANGELFF	TGTGCCAGCAGCTTACTAGCGGGAGCAAACGGGGAGCTGTTTTTT
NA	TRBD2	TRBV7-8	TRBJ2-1	CASSYFLGLAGADNEQFF	TGTGCCAGCAGCTATTTCCTAGGACTAGCGGGAGCGGATAATGAGCAGTTCTTC
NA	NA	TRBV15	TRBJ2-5	CATSPRDQQETQYF	TGTGCCACCAGCCCCCGGGACCAACAAGAGACCCAGTACTTC
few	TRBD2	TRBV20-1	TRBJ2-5	CSARKTTSGVETQYF	TGCAGTGCCAGGAAGACGACTAGCGGGGTAGAGACCCAGTACTTC
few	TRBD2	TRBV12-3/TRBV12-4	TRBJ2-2	CASSSTSVGNTGELFF	TGTGCCAGCAGTTCCACTAGCGTGGGGAACACCGGGGAGCTGTTTTTT
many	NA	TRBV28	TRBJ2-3	CASSFRDTQYF	TGTGCCAGCAGTTTCAGAGATACGCAGTATTTT
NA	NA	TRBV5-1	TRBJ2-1	CASSLGPPSYNEQFF	TGCGCCAGCAGCTTAGGCCCCCCCTCCTACAATGAGCAGTTCTTC
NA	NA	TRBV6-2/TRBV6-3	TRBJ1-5	CASSSEGGRQPQHF	TGTGCCAGCAGTTCTGAGGGAGGGCGGCAGCCCCAGCATTTT
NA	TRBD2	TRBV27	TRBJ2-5	CASSPSGGAETQYF	TGTGCCAGCAGCCCCAGCGGGGGAGCGGAGACCCAGTACTTC
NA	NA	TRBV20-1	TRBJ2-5	CSAREVRALETQYF	TGCAGTGCTAGAGAGGTCAGGGCGTTAGAGACCCAGTACTTC
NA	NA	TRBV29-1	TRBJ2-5	CSVEGETELGQETQYF	TGCAGCGTTGAGGGAGAGACGGAACTGGGTCAAGAGACCCAGTACTTC
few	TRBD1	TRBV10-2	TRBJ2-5	CASSLAGGVRETQYF	TGCGCCAGCAGTTTGGCAGGGGGCGTCAGGGAGACCCAGTACTTC
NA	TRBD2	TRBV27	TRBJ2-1	CASSFYPSGGEQFF	TGTGCCAGCAGTTTTTACCCTAGCGGGGGTGAGCAGTTCTTC
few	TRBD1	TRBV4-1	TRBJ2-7	CASSQRTGFYEQYF	TGCGCCAGCAGCCAAAGGACAGGATTTTACGAGCAGTACTTC
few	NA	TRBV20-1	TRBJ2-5	CSARAWDQETQYF	TGCAGTGCTAGGGCGTGGGATCAAGAGACCCAGTACTTC
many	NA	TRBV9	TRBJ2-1	CASSAPFGSSYNEQFF	TGTGCCAGCAGCGCCCCCTTTGGGAGCTCCTACAATGAGCAGTTCTTC
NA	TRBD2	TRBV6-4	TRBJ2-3	CASSGRGGADTQYF	TGTGCCAGCAGTGGACGCGGGGGGGCAGATACGCAGTATTTT
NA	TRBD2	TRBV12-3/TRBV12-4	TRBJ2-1	CASSSEQGLAGGYEQFF	TGTGCCAGCAGTTCCGAGCAAGGACTAGCGGGAGGTTATGAGCAGTTCTTC
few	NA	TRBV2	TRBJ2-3	CAIPPTGETDTQYF	TGTGCCATCCCACCAACGGGGGAAACAGATACGCAGTATTTT